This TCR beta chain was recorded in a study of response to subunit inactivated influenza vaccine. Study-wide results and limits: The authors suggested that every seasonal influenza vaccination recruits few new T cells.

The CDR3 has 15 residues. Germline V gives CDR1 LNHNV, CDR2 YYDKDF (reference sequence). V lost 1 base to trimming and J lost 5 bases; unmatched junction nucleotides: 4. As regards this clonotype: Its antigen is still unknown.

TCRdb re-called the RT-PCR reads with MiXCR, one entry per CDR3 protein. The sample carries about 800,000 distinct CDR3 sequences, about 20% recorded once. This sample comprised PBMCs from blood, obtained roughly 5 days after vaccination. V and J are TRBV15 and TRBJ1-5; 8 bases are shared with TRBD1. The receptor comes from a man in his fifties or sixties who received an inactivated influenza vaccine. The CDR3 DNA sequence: TGTGCCACCAGCAGAGGACAGGGGCCGGATCAGCCCCAGCATTTT. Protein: CATSRGQGPDQPQHF. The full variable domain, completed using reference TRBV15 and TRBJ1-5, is DAMVIQNPRYQVTQFGKPVTLSCSQTLNHNVMYWYQQKSSQAPKLLFHYYDKDFNNEADTPDNFQSRRPNTSFCFLDIRSPGLGDTAMYLCATSRGQGPDQPQHFGDGTRLSIL.